These 18 T cell receptor beta chains originate from one sample sequenced in a study of identical twins. TCRdb redid the calling of the 5' RACE reads with MiXCR, one entry per CDR3 protein. The sample includes under 900,000 distinct CDR3 sequences, approximately 13% seen only once; the top ten take around 1.5%. The data were also submitted as part of a second study, on yellow fever vaccine responses in identical twins.

The sample was PBMCs. The source of these receptors is a young woman in good health.

The chain employs TRBV3-1 and TRBJ1-1, with D perhaps TRBD1 (6 bases). Germline assignment: CDR1 LGHDT and CDR2 YNNKEL (reference sequence). The CDR3 consists of 15 residues. V lost 4 bases and J 4 bases, leaving 16 bases between the germline ends. This CDR3 is CASSRGTPGVTEAFF. The CDR3 region has the DNA TGTGCCAGCAGCCGAGGGACACCCGGTGTCACTGAAGCTTTCTTT.

This clonotype has just a few counts. This chain joins TRBV18 and TRBJ2-1; perhaps TRBD1 as D (6 bases). V was cut by 3 bases and J by 3 bases, with 9 bases left in between. CDR3 length: 14 residues. Germline CDR1 and CDR2: KGHSH and LQKENI. The CDR3 bases are TGTGCCAGCTCACCCAGGGACATCTACAATGAGCAGTTCTTC. This codes for CASSPRDIYNEQFF. The whole variable domain, filled in from reference TRBV18 and TRBJ2-1, reads NAGVMQNPRHLVRRRGQEARLRCSPMKGHSHVYWYRQLPEEGLKFMVYLQKENIIDESGMPKERFSAEFPKEGPSILRIQQVVRGDSAAYFCASSPRDIYNEQFFGPGTRLTVL.

V usage is TRBV4-1 and J usage is TRBJ2-5, with TRBD2 matching over 8 bases. The CDR3 is made up of 17 amino acids. The V gene end was trimmed by 4 bases and the J gene end by 3 bases; junction bases not matched to a gene: 13. Germline V gives CDR1 MGHRA, CDR2 YSYEKL. CDR3 sequence (DNA): TGCGCCAGCAGCCCTTCTGTGATAGCGGGGACCGAAGAGACCCAGTACTTC. Protein product: CASSPSVIAGTEETQYF.

This clonotype was seen a handful of times. The chain couples TRBV15 to TRBJ2-5; D might be TRBD1 or TRBD2, each matching 5 bases. Germline values: CDR1 LNHNV, CDR2 YYDKDF (reference sequence). There are 15 residues in the CDR3. With 1 base removed from V and 5 bases from J, the gap between germline ends came to 14 bases. CDR3 sequence reads: CATSRVGTHSETQYF. The CDR3 nucleotides read TGTGCCACCAGCAGAGTGGGGACCCATAGTGAGACCCAGTACTTC.

This clonotype appeared once. The V call is TRBV6-1, the J call TRBJ2-3; D could derive from TRBD1 or TRBD2 (6 bases each). This CDR3 comprises 17 residues. V lost 4 bases and J lost 1, with 18 bases in between. The germline V gene encodes CDR1 MNHNS and CDR2 SASEGT. The CDR3 sequence: CASSAQQWGAGTDTQYF. The CDR3 DNA sequence: TGTGCCAGCAGTGCCCAACAATGGGGGGCCGGCACAGATACGCAGTATTTT.

This clonotype was recorded a few times. The chain uses TRBV28 and TRBJ2-2, with 8 nucleotides matching TRBD1. V lost 1 base and J lost 5; bases outside the gene matches: 9. CDR1 MDHEN and CDR2 SYDVKM come from the germline V gene. This CDR3 region has 17 residues. CDR3 DNA sequence: TGTGCCAGCAGTTTATTAACAGGGGGGCGCAGAACCGGGGAGCTGTTTTTT. It codes for CASSLLTGGRRTGELFF.

Only a few counts were recorded for this clonotype. Here the CDR3 reads CASSSPTGFSTDTQYF. Here the CDR3 DNA reads TGTGCCAGCAGCTCCCCGACTGGCTTTAGCACAGATACGCAGTATTTT. V usage is TRBV11-2 and J usage is TRBJ2-3; D unclear. This CDR3 contains 16 residues. The V gene lost 4 bases and the J gene lost 0 bases, with 14 bases spanning the gap. Germline values: CDR1 SGHAT, CDR2 FQNNGV.

The V and J genes are TRBV20-1 and TRBJ2-7; weak D call: TRBD2 (5 bases). The germline V gene has CDR1 DFQATT and CDR2 SNEGSKA (reference sequence). The V gene lost 0 bases and the J gene lost 2 bases, with 14 bases spanning the gap. The CDR3 length is 15 residues. The CDR3 spells CSARDYSVLTYEQYV. CDR3 DNA: TGCAGTGCTAGAGACTATAGCGTACTTACCTACGAGCAGTACGTC.

This clonotype was counted between two and nine times. The chain recombines TRBV4-1 with TRBJ2-3; D ambiguous. Trimming cost V 2 bases and J 2 bases, with 5 bases left between them. This CDR3 contains 13 residues. Per germline, CDR1 MGHRA and CDR2 YSYEKL. The CDR3 sequence: CASSQPHTDTQYF. As DNA, the CDR3 is TGCGCCAGCAGCCAACCTCACACAGATACGCAGTATTTT.

The chain recombines TRBV5-1 with TRBJ2-5; D might be TRBD2 (6 bases). Germline V CDR1 and CDR2: SGHRS, YFSETQ. CDR3 size: 14 residues. V lost 2 bases, J lost 4 bases, and 12 bases lay in between. CDR3 nucleotides: TGCGCCAGCAGCTTTTACGGGAGTTCAGAGACCCAGTACTTC. The encoded protein is CASSFYGSSETQYF.

This clonotype showed up many times. The rearrangement joins TRBV12-3 or TRBV12-4 to TRBJ1-4; no clear D. Trimming took off 6 bases at V and 4 bases at J, with 3 bases between the two ends. The CDR3 length is 11 residues. Written as DNA, the CDR3 is TGTGCCAGCAGAAATAATGAAAAACTGTTTTTT. Its translation: CASRNNEKLFF.

This chain connects TRBV5-1 to TRBJ1-2; 7 positions agree with TRBD1. Trimming at V came to 4 bases and at J to 6 bases, leaving 6 bases not matched to a gene. Germline lookup yields CDR1 SGHRS and CDR2 YFSETQ. The CDR3 is 13 amino acids. This chain's CDR3 is CASSAQGVDGYTF. CDR3 bases: TGCGCCAGCAGCGCCCAGGGGGTCGATGGCTACACCTTC.

The CDR3 coding sequence is TGTGCCACCAGCAGTTACACTATTCAGCAGCGGCAGTTCTTC. It is translated as CATSSYTIQQRQFF. The chain links TRBV15 to TRBJ2-1; D unresolved. Trimming took 3 bases from V and 12 from J, leaving 18 bases between them. Germline CDR1 is LNHNV and CDR2 is YYDKDF (reference sequence). The CDR3 contains 14 residues.

This clonotype occurred many times. The chain uses TRBV3-1 and TRBJ2-2; D gene uncertain. CDR3 size: 14 residues. Germline V lookup: CDR1 LGHDT, CDR2 YNNKEL (reference sequence). V shed 2 bases and J shed 2 bases, with 6 bases lying between them. CDR3 in amino acids: CASSQRPNTGELFF. In nucleotides, the CDR3 is TGTGCCAGCAGCCAAAGGCCCAACACCGGGGAGCTGTTTTTT.

This clonotype has only a few counts. CDR3 sequence reads: CASSPRQGHYGYTF. CDR3 nucleotides: TGTGCCAGCAGTCCCCGACAGGGCCACTATGGCTACACCTTC. The rearrangement uses TRBV6-1 and TRBJ1-2; TRBD1 agrees at 7 bases. Germline CDR1 reads MNHNS; CDR2 reads SASEGT. The CDR3 length is 14 residues. V lost 5 bases, J lost 3 bases, and 6 bases stayed unmatched.

This clonotype was recorded a few times. The junction and the germline gene differ at one end; a read error may be behind it. V and J are TRBV2 and TRBJ2-2; 10 nucleotides agree with TRBD2. The CDR3 totals 17 residues. Germline values: CDR1 SNHLY, CDR2 FYNNEI. The CDR3 DNA is TGTGCCAGCGAGGCACTAGCGGGAATTGGGAACACCGGGGAACTGTTTTTT. It is translated as CASEALAGIGNTGELFF.

This clonotype occurred many times. The chain joins TRBV5-1 to TRBJ1-1, with unresolved D. V was trimmed by 4 bases and J by 0 bases, leaving 16 bases between them. Germline V gene lookup returns CDR1 SGHRS and CDR2 YFSETQ. The CDR3 has 16 residues. CDR3 residues: CASSTAYRGMNTEAFF. Here the CDR3 DNA reads TGCGCCAGCAGCACAGCGTACAGAGGGATGAACACTGAAGCTTTCTTT. The full variable domain, completed using reference TRBV5-1 and TRBJ1-1, is KAGVTQTPRYLIKTRGQQVTLSCSPISGHRSVSWYQQTPGQGLQFLFEYFSETQRNKGNFPGRFSGRQFSNSRSEMNVSTLELGDSALYLCASSTAYRGMNTEAFFGQGTRLTVV.

The CDR3 is CASSGTWLQETQYF. The CDR3, as DNA: TGTGCCAGCAGCGGGACATGGCTCCAAGAGACCCAGTACTTC. The chain joins TRBV7-2 to TRBJ2-5; maybe TRBD1 (6 bases). Trimming took off 5 bases at V and 1 base at J, with 11 bases between the two ends. The germline gives CDR1 SGHTA, CDR2 FQGNSA. The CDR3 is 14 residues long.